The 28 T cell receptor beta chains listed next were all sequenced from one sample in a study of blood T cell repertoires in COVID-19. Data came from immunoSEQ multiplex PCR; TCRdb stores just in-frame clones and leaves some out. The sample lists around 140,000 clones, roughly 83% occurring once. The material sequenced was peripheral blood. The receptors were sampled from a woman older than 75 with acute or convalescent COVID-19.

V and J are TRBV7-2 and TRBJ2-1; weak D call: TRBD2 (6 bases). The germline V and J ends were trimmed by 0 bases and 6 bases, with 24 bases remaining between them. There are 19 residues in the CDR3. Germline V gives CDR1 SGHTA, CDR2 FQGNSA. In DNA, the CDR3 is TGTGCCAGCAGCTTAGCGAGGTCGGGCGGGGTGGTTTCCGGCAATGAGCAGTTCTTC. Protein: CASSLARSGGVVSGNEQFF.

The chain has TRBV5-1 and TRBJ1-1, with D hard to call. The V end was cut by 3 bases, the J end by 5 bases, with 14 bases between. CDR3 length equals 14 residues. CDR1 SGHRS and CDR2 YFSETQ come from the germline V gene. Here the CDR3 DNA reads TGCGCCAGCAGCTCACCGGGGTGGGGTACTGAAGCTTTCTTT. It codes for CASSSPGWGTEAFF.

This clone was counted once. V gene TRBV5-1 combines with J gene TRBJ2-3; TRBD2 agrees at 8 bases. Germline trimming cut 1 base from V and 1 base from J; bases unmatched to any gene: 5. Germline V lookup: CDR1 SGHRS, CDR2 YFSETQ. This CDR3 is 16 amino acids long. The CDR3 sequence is CASSLSSGTGTDTQYF. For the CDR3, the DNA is TGCGCCAGCAGCTTGAGTAGCGGGACGGGCACAGATACGCAGTATTTT.

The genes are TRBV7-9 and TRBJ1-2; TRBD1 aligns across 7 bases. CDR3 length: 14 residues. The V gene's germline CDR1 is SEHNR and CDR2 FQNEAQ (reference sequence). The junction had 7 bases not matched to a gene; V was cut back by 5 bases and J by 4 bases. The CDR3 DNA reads TGTGCCAGCAGCCCCGACAGGGATCGCTATGGCTACACCTTC. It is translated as CASSPDRDRYGYTF.

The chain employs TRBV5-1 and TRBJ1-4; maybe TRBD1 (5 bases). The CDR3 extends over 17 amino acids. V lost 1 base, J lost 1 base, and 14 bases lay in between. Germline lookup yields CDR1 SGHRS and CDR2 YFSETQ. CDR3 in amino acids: CASSLQARVKTNEKLFF. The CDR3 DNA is TGCGCCAGCAGCTTGCAAGCCAGGGTAAAAACTAATGAAAAACTGTTTTTT.

The CDR3 DNA reads as TGTGCCAGCAGCTTAGGTGGTAGCGGGGGAATAAGCTCCTACAATGAGCAGTTCTTC. It specifies CASSLGGSGGISSYNEQFF. The chain has TRBV7-6 and TRBJ2-1, with 9 bases identical to TRBD2. Germline V gene data show CDR1 as SGHVS and CDR2 as FNYEAQ. This CDR3 region has 19 residues. Trimming cost V 1 base and J 0 bases; bases outside gene matches: 10.

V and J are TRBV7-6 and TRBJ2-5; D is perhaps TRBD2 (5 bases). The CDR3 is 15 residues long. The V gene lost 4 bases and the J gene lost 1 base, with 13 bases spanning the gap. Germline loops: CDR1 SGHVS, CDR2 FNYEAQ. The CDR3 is CASSYGASPQETQYF. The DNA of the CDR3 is TGTGCCAGCAGCTACGGAGCTAGCCCCCAAGAGACCCAGTACTTC.

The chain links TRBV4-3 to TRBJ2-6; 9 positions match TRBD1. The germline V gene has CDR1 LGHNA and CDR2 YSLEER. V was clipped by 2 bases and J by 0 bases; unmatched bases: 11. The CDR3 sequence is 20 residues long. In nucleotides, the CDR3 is TGCGCCAGCAGCCAAAGGGCCGGGACAGGGACCCTCTCTGGGGCCAACGTCCTGACTTTC. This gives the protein CASSQRAGTGTLSGANVLTF.

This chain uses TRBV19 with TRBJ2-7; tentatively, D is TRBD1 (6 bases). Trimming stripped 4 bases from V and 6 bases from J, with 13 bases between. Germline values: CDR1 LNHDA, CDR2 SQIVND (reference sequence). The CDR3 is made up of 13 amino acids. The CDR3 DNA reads TGTGCCAGTAGTAGAACACAGGGCGGCGAGCAGTACTTC. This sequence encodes CASSRTQGGEQYF. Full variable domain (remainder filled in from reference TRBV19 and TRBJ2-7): DGGITQSPKYLFRKEGQNVTLSCEQNLNHDAMYWYRQDPGQGLRLIYYSQIVNDFQKGDIAEGYSVSREKKESFPLTVTSAQKNPTAFYLCASSRTQGGEQYFGPGTRLTVT.

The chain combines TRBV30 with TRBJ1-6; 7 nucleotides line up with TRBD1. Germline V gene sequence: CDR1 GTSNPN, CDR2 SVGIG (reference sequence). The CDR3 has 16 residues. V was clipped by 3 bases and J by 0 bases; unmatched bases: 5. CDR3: CAWSLDRSSYNSPLHF. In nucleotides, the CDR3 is TGTGCCTGGAGCTTGGACAGGAGCTCCTATAATTCACCCCTCCACTTT.

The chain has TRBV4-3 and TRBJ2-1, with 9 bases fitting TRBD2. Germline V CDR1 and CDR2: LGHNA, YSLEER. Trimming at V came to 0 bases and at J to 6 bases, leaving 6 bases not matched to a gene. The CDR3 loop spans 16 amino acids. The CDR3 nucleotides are TGCGCCAGCAGCCAAGAACCTAGCGGGATGGTCAATGAGCAGTTCTTC. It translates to CASSQEPSGMVNEQFF.

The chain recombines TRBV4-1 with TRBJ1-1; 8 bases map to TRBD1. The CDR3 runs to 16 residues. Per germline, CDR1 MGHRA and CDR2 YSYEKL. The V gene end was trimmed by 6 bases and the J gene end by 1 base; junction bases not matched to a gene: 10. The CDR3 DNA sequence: TGCGCCAGCAGACTCGGACAGGGTGGGGGGAACACTGAAGCTTTCTTT. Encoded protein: CASRLGQGGGNTEAFF.

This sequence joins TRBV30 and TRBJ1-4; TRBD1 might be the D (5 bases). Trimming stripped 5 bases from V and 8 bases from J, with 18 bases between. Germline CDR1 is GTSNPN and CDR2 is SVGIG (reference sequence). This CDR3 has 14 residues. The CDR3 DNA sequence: TGTGCCTGGTCCGTCGGGGGGAGAGGAGAAAAACTGTTTTTT. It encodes CAWSVGGRGEKLFF.

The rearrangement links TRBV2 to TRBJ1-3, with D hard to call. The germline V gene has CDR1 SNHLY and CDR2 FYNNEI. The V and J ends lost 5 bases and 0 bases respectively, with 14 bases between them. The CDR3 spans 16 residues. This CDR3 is CASSRGMAASGNTIYF. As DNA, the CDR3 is TGTGCCAGCAGTAGAGGAATGGCGGCCTCTGGAAACACCATATATTTT.

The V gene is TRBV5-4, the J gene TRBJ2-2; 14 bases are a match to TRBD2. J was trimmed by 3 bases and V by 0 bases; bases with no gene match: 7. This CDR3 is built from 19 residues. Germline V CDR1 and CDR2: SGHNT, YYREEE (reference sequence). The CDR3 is CASSLDGTSGSRYTGELFF. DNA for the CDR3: TGTGCCAGCAGCTTGGATGGGACTAGCGGGAGTCGGTACACCGGGGAGCTGTTTTTT.

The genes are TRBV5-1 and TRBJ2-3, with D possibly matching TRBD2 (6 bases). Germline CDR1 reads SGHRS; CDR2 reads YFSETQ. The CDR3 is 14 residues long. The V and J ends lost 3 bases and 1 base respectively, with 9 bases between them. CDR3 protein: CASSWTGGTDTQYF. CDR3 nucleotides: TGCGCCAGCAGCTGGACGGGAGGCACAGATACGCAGTATTTT.

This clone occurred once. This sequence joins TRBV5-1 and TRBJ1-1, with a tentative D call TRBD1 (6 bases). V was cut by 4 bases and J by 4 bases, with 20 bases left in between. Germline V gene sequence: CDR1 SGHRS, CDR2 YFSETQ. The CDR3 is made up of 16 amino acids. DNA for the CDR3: TGCGCCAGCAGCCCCCTCGGGGGGCGAAGAGGCACTGAAGCTTTCTTT. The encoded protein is CASSPLGGRRGTEAFF.

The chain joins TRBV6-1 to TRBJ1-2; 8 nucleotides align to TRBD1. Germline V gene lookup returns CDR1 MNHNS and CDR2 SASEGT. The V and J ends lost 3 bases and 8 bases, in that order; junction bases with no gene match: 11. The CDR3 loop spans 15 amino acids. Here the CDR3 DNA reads TGTGCCAGCAGTGAGGCAGGGGGCACGAAACGGGGCTACACCTTC. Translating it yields CASSEAGGTKRGYTF.

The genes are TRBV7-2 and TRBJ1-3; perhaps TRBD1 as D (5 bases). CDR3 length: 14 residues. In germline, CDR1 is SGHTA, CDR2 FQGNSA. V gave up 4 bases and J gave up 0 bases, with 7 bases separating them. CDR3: CASSSGISGNTIYF. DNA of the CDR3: TGTGCCAGCAGCTCAGGGATCTCTGGAAACACCATATATTTT.

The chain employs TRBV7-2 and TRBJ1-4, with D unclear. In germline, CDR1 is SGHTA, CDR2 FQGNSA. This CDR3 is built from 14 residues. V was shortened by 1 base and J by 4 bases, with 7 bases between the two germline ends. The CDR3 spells CASSLGFNNEKLFF. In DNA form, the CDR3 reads TGTGCCAGCAGCTTAGGTTTCAATAATGAAAAACTGTTTTTT.

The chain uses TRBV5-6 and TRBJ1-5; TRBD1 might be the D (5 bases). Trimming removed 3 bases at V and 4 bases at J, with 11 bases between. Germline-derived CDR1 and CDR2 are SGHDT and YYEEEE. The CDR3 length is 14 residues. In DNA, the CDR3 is TGTGCCAGCAGCTCCAGGGCGTTGAATCAGCCCCAGCATTTT. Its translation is CASSSRALNQPQHF. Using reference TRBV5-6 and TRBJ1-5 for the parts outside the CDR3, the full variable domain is DAGVTQSPTHLIKTRGQQVTLRCSPKSGHDTVSWYQQALGQGPQFIFQYYEEEERQRGNFPDRFSGHQFPNYSSELNVNALLLGDSALYLCASSSRALNQPQHFGDGTRLSIL.

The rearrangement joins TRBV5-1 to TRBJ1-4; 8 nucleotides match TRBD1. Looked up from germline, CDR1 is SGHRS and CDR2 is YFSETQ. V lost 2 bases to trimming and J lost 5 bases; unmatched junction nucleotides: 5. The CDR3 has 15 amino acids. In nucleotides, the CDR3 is TGCGCCAGCAGCTTCTCGACAGGGGTGAATGAAAAACTGTTTTTT. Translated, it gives CASSFSTGVNEKLFF.

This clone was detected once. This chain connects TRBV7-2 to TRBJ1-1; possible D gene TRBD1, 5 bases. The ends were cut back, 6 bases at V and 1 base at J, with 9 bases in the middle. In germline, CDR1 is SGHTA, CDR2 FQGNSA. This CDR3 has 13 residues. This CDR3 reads CASRPTGNTEAFF. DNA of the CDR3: TGTGCCAGCAGACCCACAGGGAACACTGAAGCTTTCTTT.

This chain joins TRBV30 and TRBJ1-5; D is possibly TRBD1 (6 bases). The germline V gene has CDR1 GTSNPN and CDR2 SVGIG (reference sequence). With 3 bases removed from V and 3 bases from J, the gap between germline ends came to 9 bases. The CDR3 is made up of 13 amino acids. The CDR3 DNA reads TGTGCCTGGAGGGACAGCCACAATCAGCCCCAGCATTTT. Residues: CAWRDSHNQPQHF.

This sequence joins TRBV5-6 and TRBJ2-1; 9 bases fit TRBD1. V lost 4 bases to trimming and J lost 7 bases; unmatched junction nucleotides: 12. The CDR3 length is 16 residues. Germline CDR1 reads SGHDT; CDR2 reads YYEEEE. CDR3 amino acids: CASSEGTQGARNEQFF. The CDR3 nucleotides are TGTGCCAGCAGCGAGGGAACACAGGGGGCACGAAATGAGCAGTTCTTC.

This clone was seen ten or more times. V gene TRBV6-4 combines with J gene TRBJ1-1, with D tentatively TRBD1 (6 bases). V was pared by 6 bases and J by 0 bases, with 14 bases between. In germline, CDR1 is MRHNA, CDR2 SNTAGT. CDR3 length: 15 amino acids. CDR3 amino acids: CASRGTGLMNTEAFF. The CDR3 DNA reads TGTGCCAGCAGGGGTACAGGGCTAATGAACACTGAAGCTTTCTTT.

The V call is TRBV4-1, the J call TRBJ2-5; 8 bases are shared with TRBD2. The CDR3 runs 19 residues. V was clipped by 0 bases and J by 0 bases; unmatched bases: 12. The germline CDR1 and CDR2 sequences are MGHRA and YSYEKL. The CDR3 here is CASSQDRRGQRGYQETQYF. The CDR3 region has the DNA TGCGCCAGCAGCCAAGATCGGAGAGGCCAGCGGGGGTACCAAGAGACCCAGTACTTC.

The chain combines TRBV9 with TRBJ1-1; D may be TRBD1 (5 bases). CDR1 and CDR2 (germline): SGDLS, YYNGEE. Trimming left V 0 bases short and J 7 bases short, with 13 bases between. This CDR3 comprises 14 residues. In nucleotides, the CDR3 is TGTGCCAGCAGCGTAGTAAGGGGAATAGGTGAAGCTTTCTTT. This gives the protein CASSVVRGIGEAFF.